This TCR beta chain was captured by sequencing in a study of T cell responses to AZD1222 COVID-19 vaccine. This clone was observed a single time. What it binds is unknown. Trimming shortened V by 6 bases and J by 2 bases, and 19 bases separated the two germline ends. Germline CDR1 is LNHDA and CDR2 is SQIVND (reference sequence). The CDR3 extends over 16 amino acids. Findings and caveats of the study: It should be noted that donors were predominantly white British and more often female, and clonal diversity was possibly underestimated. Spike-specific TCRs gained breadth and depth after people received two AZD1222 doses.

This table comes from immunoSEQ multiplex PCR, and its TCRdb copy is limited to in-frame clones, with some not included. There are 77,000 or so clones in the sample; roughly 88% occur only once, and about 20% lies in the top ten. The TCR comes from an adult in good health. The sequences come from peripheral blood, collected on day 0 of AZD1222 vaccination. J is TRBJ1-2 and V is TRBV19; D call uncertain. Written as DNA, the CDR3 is TGTGCCAGTAGCCCATGGCCGCCTACAGAGAACTATGGCTACACCTTC. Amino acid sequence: CASSPWPPTENYGYTF. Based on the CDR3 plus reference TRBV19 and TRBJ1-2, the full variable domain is DGGITQSPKYLFRKEGQNVTLSCEQNLNHDAMYWYRQDPGQGLRLIYYSQIVNDFQKGDIAEGYSVSREKKESFPLTVTSAQKNPTAFYLCASSPWPPTENYGYTFGSGTRLTVV.